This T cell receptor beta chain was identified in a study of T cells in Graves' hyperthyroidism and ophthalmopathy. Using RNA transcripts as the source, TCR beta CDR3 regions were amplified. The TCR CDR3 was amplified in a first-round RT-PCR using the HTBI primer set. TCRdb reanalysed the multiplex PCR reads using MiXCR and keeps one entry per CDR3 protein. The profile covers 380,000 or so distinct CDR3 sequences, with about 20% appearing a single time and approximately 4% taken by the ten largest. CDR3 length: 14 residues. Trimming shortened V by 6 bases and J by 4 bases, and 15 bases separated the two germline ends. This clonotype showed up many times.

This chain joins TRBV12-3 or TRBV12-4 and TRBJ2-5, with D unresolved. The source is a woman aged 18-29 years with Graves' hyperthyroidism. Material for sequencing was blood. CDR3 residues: CASSPAGRSETQYF. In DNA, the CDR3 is TGTGCCAGCAGCCCCGCCGGGCGGTCAGAGACCCAGTACTTC.